This is a list of T cell receptor beta chains from one sample in a study of T cell responses to AZD1222 COVID-19 vaccine. Produced via immunoSEQ multiplex PCR; TCRdb's table is partial and in-frame only. This table has under 60,000 clones, around 84% appearing once. Material: peripheral blood, obtained on day 0 of AZD1222 vaccination. Receptors were obtained from an adult in good health. Both conserved end residues are part of each CDR3. The order of the fields is D gene, clone size, J gene, V gene, CDR3 DNA, CDR3 protein. D genes are given only for firm matches. Clone size is given for some rows only: seen once, a few or many times, or a class if the clone is expanded.

>-|-|TRBJ1-4|TRBV5-1
TGCGCCAGCAGCTATGGACCCCGGGATGGAAAACTGTTTTTT
CASSYGPRDGKLFF
>-|once|TRBJ2-3|TRBV7-3
TGTGCCAGCAGCCCTTACACAGATACGCAGTATTTT
CASSPYTDTQYF
>-|-|TRBJ2-7|TRBV21-1
TGTGCCAGGGCTTCAAGACTCAGAACACCCTCCTACGAGCAGTACTTC
CARASRLRTPSYEQYF
>TRBD2|-|TRBJ2-3|TRBV6-5
TGTGCCAGCACGCGACTAGCGGCAACAGATACGCAGTATTTT
CASTRLAATDTQYF
>-|-|TRBJ1-2|TRBV6-6
TGTGCCAGCAGGGCCGGGACCGCCTCTAGGAATGGCTACACCTTC
CASRAGTASRNGYTF
>-|-|TRBJ2-2|TRBV19
TGTGCCAGTAGCCTCAGGGGGGCCGGGGAGCTGTTTTTT
CASSLRGAGELFF
>-|-|TRBJ2-3|TRBV5-1
TGCGCCAGCAGCTTTGACAGTCAGGATACGCAGTATTTT
CASSFDSQDTQYF
>-|-|TRBJ1-2|TRBV4-2
TGTGCCAGCAGCCAAGATCGCACAGACTATGGCTACACCTTC
CASSQDRTDYGYTF
>TRBD1|-|TRBJ1-3|TRBV19
TGTGCCAGTAGTATACCGGGACAGGCAAGCTCTGGAAACACCATATATTTT
CASSIPGQASSGNTIYF
>TRBD1|-|TRBJ1-1|TRBV5-8
TGTGCCAGCAGCTTGGGACAGGGCCGCACTGAAGCTTTCTTT
CASSLGQGRTEAFF
>-|few|TRBJ1-1|TRBV2
TGTGCCAGCAGAATGACGCTGAACACTGAAGCTTTCTTT
CASRMTLNTEAFF
>-|-|TRBJ2-7|TRBV6-1
TGTGCCAGCAGTCCCGGGGAGAACTACGAGCAGTACTTC
CASSPGENYEQYF
>TRBD1|-|TRBJ1-1|TRBV6-2/TRBV6-3
TGTGCCAGCAGTGACAGGGGTGGGAGTGGATTGGCTGAAGCTTTCTTT
CASSDRGGSGLAEAFF
>-|-|TRBJ1-2|TRBV3-1/TRBV3-2
TGTGCCAGCAGCCAACACGGGACTAACAAAAACTATGGCTACACCTTC
CASSQHGTNKNYGYTF
>-|-|TRBJ1-4|TRBV5-1
TGCGCCAGCAGCTTGCTGGGAACTAATGAAAAACTGTTTTTT
CASSLLGTNEKLFF
>-|-|TRBJ1-4|TRBV4-1
TGCGCCAGCAGCCAATGGCAGAATGAAAAACTGTTTTTT
CASSQWQNEKLFF
>-|-|TRBJ1-1|TRBV12-3/TRBV12-4
TGTGCCAGCAGTTTTGGAAACACTGAAGCTTTCTTT
CASSFGNTEAFF
>-|-|TRBJ2-3|TRBV5-1
TGCGCCAGCAGGACGGACAGAGGCACAGATACGCAGTATTTT
CASRTDRGTDTQYF
>TRBD1|-|TRBJ1-2|TRBV7-8
TGTGCCAGCAGCTTAGGGACAGGGAGCCTTTGGGGCTACACCTTC
CASSLGTGSLWGYTF
>-|-|TRBJ1-6|TRBV29-1
TGCAGCGTTGCCTCCGGGAGGAATTCACCCCTCCACTTT
CSVASGRNSPLHF
>-|-|TRBJ2-6|TRBV19
TGTGCCAGTAGTATTCCCGTGGGCTCTGGGGCCAACGTCCTGACTTTC
CASSIPVGSGANVLTF
>-|-|TRBJ1-1|TRBV7-9
TGTGCCAGCAGCTTTGTAAAGGAGTACACTGAAGCTTTCTTT
CASSFVKEYTEAFF
>-|-|TRBJ2-1|TRBV19
TGTGCCAGTAGTGCCACTTCAGGGTACAATGAGCAGTTCTTC
CASSATSGYNEQFF
>-|-|TRBJ1-1|TRBV19
TGTGCCAGTAGTGCGACCCTGGCCACTGAAGCTTTCTTT
CASSATLATEAFF
>TRBD1|-|TRBJ1-5|TRBV5-6
TGTGCCAGCAGCGGGCCGGGACAGGGATTCGGGACCCAGCATTTT
CASSGPGQGFGTQHF
>TRBD1|-|TRBJ1-6|TRBV6-5
TGTGCCAGCAGTTACGGACAGGGTGGTAATTCACCCCTCCACTTT
CASSYGQGGNSPLHF
>-|-|TRBJ2-3|TRBV6-5
TGTGCCAGCACCCCAGGGGGGGGCGTTATGAGGCAGTATTTT
CASTPGGGVMRQYF
>TRBD1|-|TRBJ1-3|TRBV18
TGTGCCAGCTCACTCGACAGGGGGGCTGGAAACACCATATATTTT
CASSLDRGAGNTIYF
>TRBD1|once|TRBJ1-2|TRBV28
TGTGCCAGCAGTTTAGGGGACAGCCTTCTGCGAAGCTACACCTTC
CASSLGDSLLRSYTF
>-|-|TRBJ1-2|TRBV5-1
TGCGCCAGCAGCTCCGGGACCCTACAAGCTAACTATGGCTACACCTTC
CASSSGTLQANYGYTF
>TRBD1|once|TRBJ2-5|TRBV30
TGTGCCTGGATAGGGGACAGTCAGGGGGCAGAGACCCAGTACTTC
CAWIGDSQGAETQYF
>-|-|TRBJ1-2|TRBV5-6
TGTGCCAGCAGCTTGTGGGGGAATGGCTACACCTTC
CASSLWGNGYTF
>-|-|TRBJ2-7|TRBV11-2
TGTGCCAGCAGCTTCCACTACGAGCAGTACTTC
CASSFHYEQYF
>-|-|TRBJ2-3|TRBV5-6
TGTGCCAGCAGCTTGGTTCCAGGGGGCACAGATACGCAGTATTTT
CASSLVPGGTDTQYF
>-|-|TRBJ1-2|TRBV7-8
TGTGCCAGCAGCTCCCGGGGGGGGGCGGCCTATGGCTACACCTTC
CASSSRGGAAYGYTF
>-|-|TRBJ2-2|TRBV4-1
TGCGCCAGCAGCCACCGAGACACCGGGGAGCTGTTTTTT
CASSHRDTGELFF
>-|-|TRBJ1-6|TRBV6-5
TGTGCCAGCAGGTCCCACAGGGCAAATTCACCCCTCCACTTT
CASRSHRANSPLHF
>TRBD2|-|TRBJ2-1|TRBV27
TGTGCCAGCAGTCCTCCGGGACTAGCGGGGGCCTACAATGAGCAGTTCTTC
CASSPPGLAGAYNEQFF
>-|-|TRBJ2-7|TRBV5-1
TGCGCCAGCAGGGGGGCCAGCTCCTACGAGCAGTACTTC
CASRGASSYEQYF
>-|-|TRBJ1-2|TRBV4-2
TGTGCCAGCAGATTGAAGGGCGGGGGCGGCTACACCTTC
CASRLKGGGGYTF
>-|-|TRBJ2-7|TRBV5-1
TGCGCCAGCAGCGCTGGAGGGGCGGCCTACGAGCAGTACTTC
CASSAGGAAYEQYF
>-|-|TRBJ2-7|TRBV18
TGTGCCAGCTCACCTGTTTCGGGGGGCGTCGAGCAGTACTTC
CASSPVSGGVEQYF
>-|-|TRBJ2-5|TRBV7-8
TGTGCCAGCAGCTTAGAAGAGGGTACGTGGGAGACCCAGTACTTC
CASSLEEGTWETQYF
>-|-|TRBJ2-3|TRBV15
TGTGCCACCAGCAGAGATTACGGGGTGGGCAGGGGTACAGATACGCAGTATTTT
CATSRDYGVGRGTDTQYF
>-|-|TRBJ2-7|TRBV19
TGTGCCAGTAGTATCCTACTAAACTCCTACGAGCAGTACTTC
CASSILLNSYEQYF
>TRBD1|-|TRBJ1-5|TRBV7-2
TGTGCCAGCAGCTTGGGACAGGGTTATCAGCCCCAGCATTTT
CASSLGQGYQPQHF
>-|-|TRBJ2-7|TRBV27
TGTGCCAGCAGTTTAATAGGAGGGAGGCAGTACTTC
CASSLIGGRQYF
>TRBD1|-|TRBJ2-7|TRBV5-5
TGTGCCAGCAGCTTGCTCCTCAGGGGGAACGAGCAGTACTTC
CASSLLLRGNEQYF
>-|-|TRBJ2-1|TRBV4-2
TGTGCCAGCGGGGGTGGGGGAGTGAGCGGTGCTTACAATGAGCAGTTCTTC
CASGGGGVSGAYNEQFF
>-|once|TRBJ2-3|TRBV5-1
TGCGCCAGCAGCCTCGGGGGTGCAGATACGCAGTATTTT
CASSLGGADTQYF
>-|-|TRBJ1-4|TRBV28
TGTGCCAGCCGTAAGGGGGGTAATGAAAAACTGTTTTTT
CASRKGGNEKLFF
>-|-|TRBJ1-5|TRBV18
TGTGCCAGCTCACCACAAAAAGGACACTACAATCAGCCCCAGCATTTT
CASSPQKGHYNQPQHF
>-|once|TRBJ2-2|TRBV9
TGTGCCAGCAGCGCGAAACCCAGGCCTACTTTCACCGGGGAGCTGTTTTTT
CASSAKPRPTFTGELFF